This entry lists 27 T cell receptor beta chains sequenced from one sample in a study of T-cell memory formation after mild COVID-19. Each CDR3 protein gets one entry after TCRdb re-called the 5' RACE reads with MiXCR. The sample includes approximately 290,000 distinct CDR3 sequences, 8% to 9% of them seen just once. The sample taken for sequencing was PBMCs or a T cell subset sorted from them (not recorded which). All receptors derive from a man between 18 and 29 years old who had mild COVID-19 (a few samples of this study predate the infection). Cell type and time point are not known.

The rearrangement links TRBV29-1 to TRBJ1-1; 7 bases align to TRBD1. The CDR3 contains 16 residues. The V segment lost 4 bases and the J segment 4 bases; nucleotides outside the gene matches: 15. CDR1 and CDR2 (germline): SQVTM, ANQGSEA. CDR3 sequence (DNA): TGCAGCGTTGCCACTGCATTATCGACAGGGACCACTGAAGCTTTCTTT. This sequence encodes CSVATALSTGTTEAFF.

This clonotype was recorded a few times. The chain uses TRBV6-5 and TRBJ1-2, with D possibly being TRBD1 (5 bases). In germline, CDR1 is MNHEY, CDR2 SVGAGI. This CDR3 contains 14 residues. The V end was cut by 2 bases, the J end by 1 base, with 8 bases between. The CDR3 DNA follows: TGTGCCAGCAGTTACCGGGGGGGTAACTATGGCTACACCTTC. Its protein is CASSYRGGNYGYTF.

This clonotype came up a few times. The chain uses TRBV7-3 and TRBJ2-7; a weak D match, TRBD1 (5 bases). The CDR3 extends over 13 amino acids. Germline V gives CDR1 SGHTA, CDR2 FQGTGA. V lost 5 bases to trimming and J lost 0 bases, with 8 bases between them. The CDR3 protein is CASSQGSSYEQYF. CDR3 bases: TGTGCCAGCAGCCAGGGAAGCTCCTACGAGCAGTACTTC.

This chain joins TRBV25-1 and TRBJ1-1; 9 bases fit TRBD1. Germline V CDR1 and CDR2: MGHDK, SYGVNS. CDR3 length equals 14 residues. The V and J ends lost 8 bases and 10 bases, in that order; junction bases with no gene match: 14. The chain's CDR3 is CASGSPRDRDRAFF. In nucleotides, the CDR3 is TGTGCCAGCGGTTCTCCCCGGGACAGGGATCGAGCTTTCTTT.

This clonotype was counted a few times. This chain connects TRBV2 to TRBJ1-5, with D possibly matching TRBD1 (6 bases). Germline assignment: CDR1 SNHLY and CDR2 FYNNEI. V was pared by 5 bases and J by 11 bases, with 16 bases between. The CDR3 consists of 13 residues. The CDR3 here is CASSPQGYPAQHF. The CDR3, as DNA: TGTGCCAGCAGTCCGCAGGGGTATCCGGCCCAGCATTTT.

The table lists this clonotype with many counts. The rearrangement links TRBV12-3 or TRBV12-4 to TRBJ2-3, with D possibly TRBD2 on 5 matching bases. V lost 2 bases to trimming and J lost 4 bases, with 7 bases between them. This CDR3 contains 13 residues. CDR3 DNA: TGTGCCAGCAGTTTATGGGGAGCAGATACGCAGTATTTT. Encoded protein: CASSLWGADTQYF.

The chain employs TRBV27 and TRBJ2-2; D gene ambiguous. CDR3 length: 14 residues. CDR1 is MNHEY, CDR2 SMNVEV, per germline (reference sequence). With 2 bases removed from V and 5 bases from J, the gap between germline ends came to 9 bases. CDR3 sequence: CASSLMRGTGELFF. The CDR3 DNA sequence: TGTGCCAGCAGTTTAATGAGAGGAACCGGGGAGCTGTTTTTT.

The chain links TRBV20-1 to TRBJ1-1; unclear D gene. V lost 1 base and J lost 5, with 8 bases in between. This CDR3 has 12 residues. CDR1 and CDR2 (germline): DFQATT, SNEGSKA (reference sequence). The CDR3 nucleotides read TGCAGTGCTAGAGGCATAGGGACTGAAGCTTTCTTT. Translating it yields CSARGIGTEAFF.

The chain has TRBV4-3 and TRBJ2-7, with D perhaps assigned TRBD1 or TRBD2 (6 bases each). The CDR3 sequence is 14 residues long. CDR1 LGHNA and CDR2 YSLEER come from the germline V gene. The V end lost 3 bases, the J end lost 7 bases, and 16 bases lay between the germline ends. The CDR3 loop reads CASSQEGGRGEQYF. The CDR3 nucleotides are TGCGCCAGCAGCCAGGAGGGGGGCAGAGGGGAGCAGTACTTC.

The table lists this clonotype with many counts. The chain links TRBV5-8 to TRBJ2-7; tentatively, D is TRBD1 or TRBD2 (6 bases each). Germline lookup yields CDR1 SGHTS and CDR2 YDEGEE. This CDR3 is 14 amino acids long. The V gene lost 4 bases and the J gene lost 8 bases, with 19 bases spanning the gap. DNA for the CDR3: TGTGCCAGCAGCCCCGGGGGACAAGTGGCGCAGCAGTACTTC. This gives the protein CASSPGGQVAQQYF. Supplemented by reference TRBV5-8 and TRBJ2-7, the full variable domain reads EAGVTQSPTHLIKTRGQQATLRCSPISGHTSVYWYQQALGLGLQFLLWYDEGEERNRGNFPPRFSGRQFPNYSSELNVNALELEDSALYLCASSPGGQVAQQYFGPGTRLTVT.

This clonotype turned up a few times. V gene TRBV9 combines with J gene TRBJ2-3; TRBD1 aligns across 7 bases. Trimming cost V 5 bases and J 2 bases; bases outside gene matches: 8. Germline CDR1 reads SGDLS; CDR2 reads YYNGEE. The length of the CDR3 is 15 residues. The DNA of the CDR3 is TGTGCCAGCAGTCTAGAGGGGGCCAACACAGATACGCAGTATTTT. Amino acid sequence: CASSLEGANTDTQYF. The full variable domain, completed using reference TRBV9 and TRBJ2-3, is DSGVTQTPKHLITATGQRVTLRCSPRSGDLSVYWYQQSLDQGLQFLIQYYNGEERAKGNILERFSAQQFPDLHSELNLSSLELGDSALYFCASSLEGANTDTQYFGPGTRLTVL.

A few counts support this clonotype. The rearrangement uses TRBV18 and TRBJ1-2, with no clear D. This CDR3 spans 14 amino acids. CDR1 is KGHSH, CDR2 LQKENI, per germline. Between the trimmed V and J ends, which lost 5 bases and 5 bases, there was a span of 15 bases. The CDR3 region has the DNA TGTGCCAGCTCAGAGGATCTTAATCCGTATGGCTACACCTTC. Translation: CASSEDLNPYGYTF.

The table lists this clonotype with a few counts. The rearrangement uses TRBV20-1 and TRBJ2-3; the match to TRBD2 covers 11 bases. The CDR3 is made up of 19 amino acids. CDR1 and CDR2 (germline): DFQATT, SNEGSKA (reference sequence). V was clipped by 5 bases and J by 1 base; unmatched bases: 17. The CDR3 spells CSAPRGASGGPFRTDTQYF. For the CDR3, the DNA is TGCAGTGCTCCCAGGGGGGCTAGCGGGGGGCCATTCCGCACAGATACGCAGTATTTT.

This clonotype was seen only a few times. V and J are TRBV7-8 and TRBJ2-5; D tentatively reads TRBD1 or TRBD2 (5 bases each). The CDR3 is 16 amino acids. Per the germline V gene, CDR1 is SGHVS and CDR2 is FQNEAQ. The V end lost 5 bases, the J end lost 5 bases, and 21 bases lay between the germline ends. This CDR3 reads CASSHRDHRVRETQYF. The CDR3 nucleotides are TGTGCCAGCAGCCACCGGGACCATAGGGTCCGGGAGACCCAGTACTTC.

This clonotype was seen a few times. The V and J genes are TRBV10-3 and TRBJ2-3; D is ambiguous. CDR1 ENHRY and CDR2 SYGVKD come from the germline V gene. The length of the CDR3 is 13 residues. Deletions cut 1 base from V and 3 bases from J, with 5 bases between. DNA for the CDR3: TGTGCCATCAGTGAGTTCCAGACAGATACGCAGTATTTT. Its translation is CAISEFQTDTQYF.

This clonotype was detected ten times or more. The chain joins TRBV7-2 to TRBJ1-1; no reliable D call. CDR1 and CDR2 from the germline V gene are SGHTA and FQGNSA. Trimming pared 5 bases from V and 1 base from J, leaving 5 bases between. This CDR3 comprises 12 residues. This CDR3 reads CASSTRNTEAFF. In nucleotides, the CDR3 is TGTGCCAGCAGCACGAGGAACACTGAAGCTTTCTTT.

The table lists this clonotype with many counts. The chain has TRBV11-3 and TRBJ2-3, with 8 bases aligning to TRBD2. The J segment lost 5 bases and the V segment lost 3 bases, leaving 1 base of the junction unmatched. Germline V gene data show CDR1 as SGHNT and CDR2 as YENEEA. The CDR3 length is 13 residues. CDR3 sequence (DNA): TGTGCCAGCAGCTTGGGACTAGAAGATACGCAGTATTTT. Its translation: CASSLGLEDTQYF.

This clonotype was seen more than once but under ten times. The chain has TRBV12-3 or TRBV12-4 and TRBJ1-1; D might be TRBD1 (5 bases). The CDR3 contains 14 residues. Trimming removed 6 bases at V and 5 bases at J, with 16 bases between. For the CDR3, the DNA is TGTGCCAGCAGACCAGACAGACGGGGTACTGAAGCTTTCTTT. Residues: CASRPDRRGTEAFF.

This clonotype has ten or more counts. This CDR3 reads CASTNYNSPLHF. The CDR3 DNA reads as TGTGCCAGCACCAACTATAATTCACCCCTCCACTTT. The rearrangement links TRBV5-5 to TRBJ1-6; the D is unclear. Trimming cost V 6 bases and J 3 bases, with 4 bases left between them. CDR3 length: 12 residues. CDR1 SGHKS and CDR2 YYEKEE come from the germline V gene (reference sequence). Full variable domain (outside the CDR3, taken from reference TRBV5-5 and TRBJ1-6): DAGVTQSPTHLIKTRGQQVTLRCSPISGHKSVSWYQQVLGQGPQFIFQYYEKEERGRGNFPDRFSARQFPNYSSELNVNALLLGDSALYLCASTNYNSPLHFGNGTRLTVT.

The chain has TRBV7-2 and TRBJ2-5; no firm D call. The V and J ends lost 3 bases and 1 base respectively, with 6 bases between them. Germline V gene lookup returns CDR1 SGHTA and CDR2 FQGNSA. The CDR3 covers 13 residues. The CDR3 coding sequence is TGTGCCAGCAGCTTTTTTTTCCAAGAGACCCAGTACTTC. Protein product: CASSFFFQETQYF.

The V gene is TRBV5-6, the J gene TRBJ2-5; TRBD1 agrees at 8 bases. Trimming at V came to 4 bases and at J to 1 base, leaving 6 bases not matched to a gene. The germline gives CDR1 SGHDT, CDR2 YYEEEE. This CDR3 spans 15 amino acids. The CDR3 sequence is CASSRQGMGQETQYF. The CDR3 nucleotides are TGTGCCAGCAGCCGACAGGGGATGGGCCAAGAGACCCAGTACTTC.

This chain links TRBV6-1 with TRBJ1-2; D is unresolved. V was clipped by 3 bases and J by 5 bases, with 7 bases between them. The CDR3 covers 12 residues. Germline V gene lookup returns CDR1 MNHNS and CDR2 SASEGT. CDR3 in amino acids: CASSDRAYGYTF. CDR3 sequence (DNA): TGTGCCAGCAGTGACCGTGCTTATGGCTACACCTTC.

V gene TRBV2 combines with J gene TRBJ2-5, with D tentatively TRBD2 (5 bases). This CDR3 spans 15 amino acids. Germline CDR1 is SNHLY and CDR2 is FYNNEI. Trimming took 1 base from V and 3 from J, leaving 12 bases between them. CDR3 residues: CASSEDRGQEETQYF. DNA of the CDR3: TGTGCCAGCAGTGAAGATCGGGGTCAGGAAGAGACCCAGTACTTC.

This clonotype came up a few times. V is TRBV7-2 and J is TRBJ2-7, with D possibly being TRBD1 or TRBD2 (5 bases each). V was clipped by 0 bases and J by 6 bases, with 9 bases between them. Per germline, CDR1 SGHTA and CDR2 FQGNSA. This CDR3 has 13 residues. The CDR3 protein is CASSLASGAEQYF. The CDR3 region has the DNA TGTGCCAGCAGCTTAGCCTCCGGGGCCGAGCAGTACTTC.

This clonotype occurred many times. The rearrangement links TRBV7-9 to TRBJ2-7; D is undetermined. Germline CDR1 and CDR2: SEHNR and FQNEAQ (reference sequence). The CDR3 is 16 residues long. The germline V and J ends were trimmed by 5 bases and 0 bases, with 17 bases remaining between them. The CDR3: CASSPGPFERSYEQYV. CDR3 DNA sequence: TGTGCCAGCAGCCCCGGGCCCTTCGAGCGCTCCTACGAGCAGTACGTC.

V and J are TRBV5-1 and TRBJ1-6, with D maybe TRBD1 (6 bases). The length of the CDR3 is 16 residues. The V end was cut by 3 bases, the J end by 4 bases, with 14 bases between. The V gene's germline CDR1 is SGHRS and CDR2 YFSETQ. The CDR3 loop is CASSWGPNAYNSPLHF. The CDR3 nucleotides read TGCGCCAGCAGCTGGGGGCCTAATGCTTATAATTCACCCCTCCACTTT.

V usage is TRBV28 and J usage is TRBJ1-5, with 8 nucleotides matching TRBD1. Per the germline V gene, CDR1 is MDHEN and CDR2 is SYDVKM. This CDR3 is 17 amino acids long. V dropped 0 bases and J dropped 2; count of bases not matched to a gene: 6. CDR3 loop: CASSLWRTGLGNQPQHF. In DNA, the CDR3 is TGTGCCAGCAGTTTATGGAGGACAGGGCTGGGCAATCAGCCCCAGCATTTT. The variable domain in full, with the rest retrieved from reference TRBV28 and TRBJ1-5, is DVKVTQSSRYLVKRTGEKVFLECVQDMDHENMFWYRQDPGLGLRLIYFSYDVKMKEKGDIPEGYSVSREKKERFSLILESASTNQTSMYLCASSLWRTGLGNQPQHFGDGTRLSIL.